This TCR beta chain was profiled in a study of CD8 T cells in ankylosing spondylitis. Study-wide results and limits: Seemingly distinctive of ankylosing spondylitis blood was a TCR beta motif formed by eight highly homologous variants.

As concerns this clonotype: Its antigen remains unknown.

One entry per CDR3 protein results from TCRdb running MiXCR on the 5' RACE reads. The sample contains around 540,000 distinct CDR3 sequences, about 13% of which appear only once. Germline CDR1 SGHRS, CDR2 YFSETQ. J gave up 5 bases and V 3 bases, and 10 bases lay outside the gene matches. The CDR3 extends over 15 amino acids. This chain uses TRBV5-1 with TRBJ2-5; TRBD1 aligns across 7 bases. Input material: blood, either unsorted or a sorted T cell fraction (not recorded which). This sequence originates from a male donor with ankylosing spondylitis. The CDR3: CASSSGTAGGETQYF. The CDR3 DNA is TGCGCCAGCAGCTCGGGGACAGCAGGCGGGGAGACCCAGTACTTC.